Below are 6 T cell receptor beta chains sequenced from a single sample in a study of cytomegalovirus exposure and HLA in healthy donors. Both 60 Vbeta primers and 13 Jbeta primers went into the PCR. Sequenced by immunoSEQ multiplex PCR; TCRdb stores in-frame clones only, minus some. There are a few hundred thousand clones in the sample; more than 60% occur only once, and around 16% lies in the top ten. Sample: PBMCs. The receptors here all came from a man aged 35 to 55 in good health and CMV-seronegative.

This clone was counted only a few times. V is TRBV13 and J is TRBJ1-3; D unresolved. CDR3 size: 15 residues. Trimming stripped 7 bases from V and 0 bases from J, with 13 bases between. Germline V lookup: CDR1 PRHDT, CDR2 FYEKMQ (reference sequence). CDR3 sequence reads: CASTIGRTSGNTIYF. The CDR3 DNA reads TGTGCCAGCACTATAGGGAGGACCTCTGGAAACACCATATATTTT.

This chain links TRBV25-1 with TRBJ1-4; 8 bases are a match to TRBD1. V was pared by 3 bases and J by 7 bases, with 7 bases of the junction left unmatched. The CDR3 sequence is 15 residues long. CDR1 MGHDK and CDR2 SYGVNS come from the germline V gene. CDR3 region: CASSEYQGATEKLFF. The CDR3 region has the DNA TGTGCCAGCAGTGAGTACCAGGGGGCTACTGAAAAACTGTTTTTT.

The chain has TRBV9 and TRBJ2-6, with a possible D match to TRBD1 (5 bases). The CDR3 runs to 19 residues. Germline V lookup: CDR1 SGDLS, CDR2 YYNGEE. The ends were cut back, 3 bases at V and 0 bases at J, with 19 bases in the middle. The CDR3 nucleotides read TGTGCCAGCAGCGCTCCTTCCACGACAGTCAGCTCTGGGGCCAACGTCCTGACTTTC. Amino acids: CASSAPSTTVSSGANVLTF. The full variable domain, in which reference TRBV9 and TRBJ2-6 provide the parts outside the CDR3, is DSGVTQTPKHLITATGQRVTLRCSPRSGDLSVYWYQQSLDQGLQFLIQYYNGEERAKGNILERFSAQQFPDLHSELNLSSLELGDSALYFCASSAPSTTVSSGANVLTFGAGSRLTVL.

The chain combines TRBV5-5 with TRBJ2-2; D is unclear. V shed 0 bases and J shed 5 bases, with 8 bases lying between them. In germline, CDR1 is SGHKS, CDR2 YYEKEE (reference sequence). This CDR3 spans 14 amino acids. CDR3 residues: CASSLASRTGELFF. The CDR3 DNA reads TGTGCCAGCAGCTTGGCCAGCAGGACCGGGGAGCTGTTTTTT.

The chain employs TRBV15 and TRBJ1-1; no clear D. V lost 3 bases, J lost 4 bases, and 9 bases lay in between. Germline lookup yields CDR1 LNHNV and CDR2 YYDKDF (reference sequence). The CDR3 loop spans 13 amino acids. The CDR3 spells CATSRGRGTEAFF. CDR3 bases: TGTGCCACCAGCAGGGGTCGGGGCACTGAAGCTTTCTTT.

Here the CDR3 reads CASSRGGPFGYTF. DNA of the CDR3: TGTGCCAGCAGCCGCGGGGGGCCTTTTGGCTACACCTTC. The chain has TRBV11-2 and TRBJ1-2; D perhaps matches TRBD1 (6 bases). The V end lost 5 bases, the J end lost 7 bases, and 14 bases lay between the germline ends. The germline V gene has CDR1 SGHAT and CDR2 FQNNGV. The CDR3 sequence is 13 residues long.